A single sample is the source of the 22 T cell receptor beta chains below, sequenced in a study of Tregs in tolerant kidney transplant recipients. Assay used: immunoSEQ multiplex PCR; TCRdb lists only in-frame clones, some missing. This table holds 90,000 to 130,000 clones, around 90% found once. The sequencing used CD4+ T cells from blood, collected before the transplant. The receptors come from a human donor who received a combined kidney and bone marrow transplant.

The CDR3 bases are TGTGCCAGCAGTTTGGAGGGCCCCTACGAGCAGTACTTC. Residues: CASSLEGPYEQYF. This sequence joins TRBV27 and TRBJ2-7; weak D call: TRBD2 (6 bases). Germline CDR1 and CDR2: MNHEY and SMNVEV (reference sequence). CDR3 length: 13 residues. The V gene lost 3 bases and the J gene lost 2 bases, with 8 bases spanning the gap.

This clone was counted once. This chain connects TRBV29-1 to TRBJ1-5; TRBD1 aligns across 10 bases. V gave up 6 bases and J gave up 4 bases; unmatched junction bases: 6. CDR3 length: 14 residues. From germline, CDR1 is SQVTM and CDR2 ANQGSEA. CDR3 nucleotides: TGCAGCGTCCGGACAGGGGGGGAAAATCAGCCCCAGCATTTT. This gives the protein CSVRTGGENQPQHF.

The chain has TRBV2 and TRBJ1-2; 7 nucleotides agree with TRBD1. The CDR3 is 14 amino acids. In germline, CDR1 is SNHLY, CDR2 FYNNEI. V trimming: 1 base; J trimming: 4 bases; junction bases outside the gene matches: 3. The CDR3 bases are TGTGCCAGCAGTGAAGGGGGACAGACCTATGGCTACACCTTC. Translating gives CASSEGGQTYGYTF.

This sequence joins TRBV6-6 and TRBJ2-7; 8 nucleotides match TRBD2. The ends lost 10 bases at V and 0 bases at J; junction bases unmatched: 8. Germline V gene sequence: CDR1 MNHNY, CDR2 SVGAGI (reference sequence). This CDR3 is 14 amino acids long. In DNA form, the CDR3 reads TGTGCCACAAGACTAAGCGGGGGCTCCTACGAGCAGTACTTC. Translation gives CATRLSGGSYEQYF.

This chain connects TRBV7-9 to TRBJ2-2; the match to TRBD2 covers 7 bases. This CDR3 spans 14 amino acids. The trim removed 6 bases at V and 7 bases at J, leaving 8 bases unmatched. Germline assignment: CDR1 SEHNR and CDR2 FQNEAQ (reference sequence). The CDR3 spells CASSLTSLVGELFF. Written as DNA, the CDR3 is TGTGCCAGCAGTCTGACTAGCTTGGTCGGGGAGCTGTTTTTT.

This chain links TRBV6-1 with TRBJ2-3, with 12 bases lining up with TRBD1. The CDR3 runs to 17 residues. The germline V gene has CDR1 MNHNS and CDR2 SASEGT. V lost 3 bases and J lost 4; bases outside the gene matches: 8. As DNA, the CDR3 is TGTGCCAGCAGTGAGCCTCGGGGACAGGGGGCCGCAGATACGCAGTATTTT. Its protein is CASSEPRGQGAADTQYF.

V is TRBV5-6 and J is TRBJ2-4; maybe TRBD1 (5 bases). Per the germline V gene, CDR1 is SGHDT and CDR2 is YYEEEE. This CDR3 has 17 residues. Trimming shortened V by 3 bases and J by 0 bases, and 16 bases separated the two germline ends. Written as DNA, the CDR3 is TGTGCCAGCAGCTACGGTAGCCAGGGATTAGCCAAAAACATTCAGTACTTC. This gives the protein CASSYGSQGLAKNIQYF.

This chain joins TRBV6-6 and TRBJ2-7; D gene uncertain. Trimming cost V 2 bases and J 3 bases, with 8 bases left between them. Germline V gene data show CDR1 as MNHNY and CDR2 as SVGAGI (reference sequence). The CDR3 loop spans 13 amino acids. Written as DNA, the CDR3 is TGTGCCAGCAGTTACGACAAAAGCTACGAGCAGTACTTC. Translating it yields CASSYDKSYEQYF.

Here the CDR3 DNA reads TGTGCCAGCACCTGGACAGAATTATATGGCTACACCTTC. It encodes CASTWTELYGYTF. The chain joins TRBV6-6 to TRBJ1-2; D perhaps matches TRBD1 (6 bases). The germline V and J ends were trimmed by 7 bases and 5 bases, with 14 bases remaining between them. Germline V gives CDR1 MNHNY, CDR2 SVGAGI (reference sequence). The CDR3 is 13 residues long.

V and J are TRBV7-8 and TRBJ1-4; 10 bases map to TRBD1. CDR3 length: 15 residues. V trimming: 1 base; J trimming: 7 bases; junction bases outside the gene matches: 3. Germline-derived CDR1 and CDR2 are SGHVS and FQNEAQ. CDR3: CASSLETGGFEKLFF. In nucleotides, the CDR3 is TGTGCCAGCAGCTTAGAGACAGGGGGCTTTGAAAAACTGTTTTTT.

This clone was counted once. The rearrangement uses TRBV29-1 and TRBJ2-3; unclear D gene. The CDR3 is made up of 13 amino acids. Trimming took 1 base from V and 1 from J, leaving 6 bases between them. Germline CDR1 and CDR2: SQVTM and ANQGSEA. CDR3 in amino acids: CSVEGQGTDTQYF. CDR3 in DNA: TGCAGCGTTGAAGGGCAGGGCACAGATACGCAGTATTTT.

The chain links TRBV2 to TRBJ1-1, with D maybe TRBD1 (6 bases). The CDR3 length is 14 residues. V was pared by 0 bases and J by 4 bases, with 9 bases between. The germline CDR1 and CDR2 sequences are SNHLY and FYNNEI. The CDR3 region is CASSEARGATEAFF. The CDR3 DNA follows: TGTGCCAGCAGTGAAGCCCGGGGGGCCACTGAAGCTTTCTTT.

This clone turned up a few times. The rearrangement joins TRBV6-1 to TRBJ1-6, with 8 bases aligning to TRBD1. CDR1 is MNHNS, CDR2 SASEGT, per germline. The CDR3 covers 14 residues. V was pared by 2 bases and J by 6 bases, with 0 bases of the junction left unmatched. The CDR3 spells CASSETGGNSPLHF. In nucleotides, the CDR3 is TGTGCCAGCAGTGAAACAGGGGGTAATTCACCCCTCCACTTT.

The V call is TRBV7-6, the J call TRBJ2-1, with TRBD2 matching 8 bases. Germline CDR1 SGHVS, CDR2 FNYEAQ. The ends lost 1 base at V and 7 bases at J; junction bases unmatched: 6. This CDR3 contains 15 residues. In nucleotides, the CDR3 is TGTGCCAGCAGCTTAGGACCTACGGGAGGGAATGAGCAGTTCTTC. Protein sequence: CASSLGPTGGNEQFF.

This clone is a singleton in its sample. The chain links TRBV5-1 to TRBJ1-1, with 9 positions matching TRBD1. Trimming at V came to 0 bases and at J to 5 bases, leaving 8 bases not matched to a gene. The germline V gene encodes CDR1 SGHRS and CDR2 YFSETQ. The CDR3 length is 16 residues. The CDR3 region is CASSLEWDRENTEAFF. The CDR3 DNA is TGCGCCAGCAGCTTGGAGTGGGACAGGGAGAATACTGAAGCTTTCTTT.

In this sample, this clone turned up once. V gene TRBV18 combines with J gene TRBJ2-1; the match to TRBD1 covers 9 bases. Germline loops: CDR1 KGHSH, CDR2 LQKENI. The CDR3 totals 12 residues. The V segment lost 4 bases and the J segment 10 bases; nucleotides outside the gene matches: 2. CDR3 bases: TGTGCCAGCTCACGGGACAGGGTCGAGCAGTTCTTC. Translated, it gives CASSRDRVEQFF.

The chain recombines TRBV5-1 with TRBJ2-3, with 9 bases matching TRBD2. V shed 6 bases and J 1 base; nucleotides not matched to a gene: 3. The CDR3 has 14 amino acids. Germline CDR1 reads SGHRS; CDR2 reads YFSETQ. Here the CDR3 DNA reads TGCGCCAGCACCAGGACTAGCGGCACAGATACGCAGTATTTT. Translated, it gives CASTRTSGTDTQYF. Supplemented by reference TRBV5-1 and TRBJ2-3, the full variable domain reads KAGVTQTPRYLIKTRGQQVTLSCSPISGHRSVSWYQQTPGQGLQFLFEYFSETQRNKGNFPGRFSGRQFSNSRSEMNVSTLELGDSALYLCASTRTSGTDTQYFGPGTRLTVL.

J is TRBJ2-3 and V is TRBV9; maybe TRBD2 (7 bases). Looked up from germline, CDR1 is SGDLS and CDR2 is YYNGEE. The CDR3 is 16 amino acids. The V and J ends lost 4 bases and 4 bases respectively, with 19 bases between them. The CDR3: CASSLRGAGDADTQYF. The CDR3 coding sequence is TGTGCCAGCAGCCTCCGGGGGGCGGGAGACGCAGATACGCAGTATTTT. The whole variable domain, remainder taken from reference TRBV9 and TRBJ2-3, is DSGVTQTPKHLITATGQRVTLRCSPRSGDLSVYWYQQSLDQGLQFLIQYYNGEERAKGNILERFSAQQFPDLHSELNLSSLELGDSALYFCASSLRGAGDADTQYFGPGTRLTVL.

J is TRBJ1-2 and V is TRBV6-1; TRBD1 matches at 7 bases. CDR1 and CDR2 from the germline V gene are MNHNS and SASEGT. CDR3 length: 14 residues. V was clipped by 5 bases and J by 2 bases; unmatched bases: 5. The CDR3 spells CASSRQTGNYGYTF. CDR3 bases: TGTGCCAGCAGTAGACAGACAGGGAACTATGGCTACACCTTC.

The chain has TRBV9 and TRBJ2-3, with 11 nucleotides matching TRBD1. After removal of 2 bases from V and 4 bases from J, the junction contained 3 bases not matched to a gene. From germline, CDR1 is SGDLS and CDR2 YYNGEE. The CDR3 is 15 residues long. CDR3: CASSVDRGPADTQYF. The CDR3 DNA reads TGTGCCAGCAGCGTGGACAGGGGGCCTGCAGATACGCAGTATTTT. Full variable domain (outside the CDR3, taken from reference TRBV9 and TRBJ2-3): DSGVTQTPKHLITATGQRVTLRCSPRSGDLSVYWYQQSLDQGLQFLIQYYNGEERAKGNILERFSAQQFPDLHSELNLSSLELGDSALYFCASSVDRGPADTQYFGPGTRLTVL.

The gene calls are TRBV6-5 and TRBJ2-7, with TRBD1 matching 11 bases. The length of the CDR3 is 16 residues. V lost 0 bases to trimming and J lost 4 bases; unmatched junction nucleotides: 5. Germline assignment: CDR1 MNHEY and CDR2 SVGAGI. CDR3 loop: CASSYSGQGAFYEQYF. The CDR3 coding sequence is TGTGCCAGCAGTTACTCTGGACAGGGGGCTTTTTACGAGCAGTACTTC.

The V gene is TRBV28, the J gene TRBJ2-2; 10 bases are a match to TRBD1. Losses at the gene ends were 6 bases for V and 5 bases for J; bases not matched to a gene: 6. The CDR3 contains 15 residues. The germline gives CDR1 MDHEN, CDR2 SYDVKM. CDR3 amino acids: CASSETGGRTGELFF. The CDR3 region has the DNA TGTGCCAGCAGCGAGACAGGGGGCAGGACCGGGGAGCTGTTTTTT.